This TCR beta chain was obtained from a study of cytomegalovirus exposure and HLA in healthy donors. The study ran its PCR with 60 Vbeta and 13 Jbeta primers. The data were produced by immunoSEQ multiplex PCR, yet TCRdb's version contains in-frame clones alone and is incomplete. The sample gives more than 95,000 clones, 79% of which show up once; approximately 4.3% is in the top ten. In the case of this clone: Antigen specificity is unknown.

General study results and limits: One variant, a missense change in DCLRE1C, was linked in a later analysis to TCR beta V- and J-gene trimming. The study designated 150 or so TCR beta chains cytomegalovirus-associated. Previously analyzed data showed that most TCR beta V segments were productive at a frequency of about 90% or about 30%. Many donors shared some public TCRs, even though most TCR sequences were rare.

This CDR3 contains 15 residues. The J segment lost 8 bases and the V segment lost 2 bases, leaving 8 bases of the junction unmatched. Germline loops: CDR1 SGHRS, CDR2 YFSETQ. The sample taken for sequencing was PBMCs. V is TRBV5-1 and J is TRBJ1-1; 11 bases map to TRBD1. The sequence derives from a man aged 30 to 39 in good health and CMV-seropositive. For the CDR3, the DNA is TGCGCCAGCAGCTTCATGGGGACAGGGGGGGAGGAAGCTTTCTTT. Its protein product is CASSFMGTGGEEAFF.